A selection of T cell receptor beta chains follows, all from one sample in a study of tumor-infiltrating lymphocytes in primary liver carcinoma. Each CDR3 protein gets one entry after TCRdb re-called the multiplex PCR reads with MiXCR. This sample has roughly 22,000 distinct CDR3 sequences, with over 75% found just once. Material: liver tumor tissue from sampling region 2. The receptors stem from a woman in her 30s with primary liver carcinoma and hepatitis B virus infection. CDR3s include the opening cysteine and the closing phenylalanine or tryptophan. Expanded clones are given a class, and other clones once, few, many or no size at all.

size	V	J	CDR3
NA	TRBV24-1	TRBJ2-1	CATSDPSGKWEQFF
NA	TRBV28	TRBJ2-3	CASSDLSGRQDTQYF
NA	TRBV11-2	TRBJ2-3	CASSLLARSTDTQFF
NA	TRBV11-2	TRBJ2-5	CANSPRQIESQCF
NA	TRBV28	TRBJ1-2	CARIQGQGANFGYTF
many	TRBV6-1	TRBJ2-2	CASSETLHGGAANTGELFF
NA	TRBV4-3	TRBJ1-4	CASSTHRSANEKLFF
once	TRBV29-1	TRBJ1-1	CSTETGSSEAFF
NA	TRBV5-4	TRBJ1-2	CANSPFHDYDYTF
NA	TRBV11-2	TRBJ2-5	CDSSPSTKETQYF
few	TRBV18	TRBJ2-1	CASSPRTKPDNEQFF
NA	TRBV11-2	TRBJ2-5	CTSSSLGSWEAQYF
few	TRBV11-2	TRBJ1-1	CASKYTGGRAEAYF
NA	TRBV20-1	TRBJ2-1	CSARDSQGTSGRYEQFF
NA	TRBV5-8	TRBJ2-6	CARTMTGFSGANVLTF
NA	TRBV4-3	TRBJ2-1	CASSQDVVSSYNELLF
NA	TRBV28	TRBJ1-2	CASIQGQGANRGYNF
few	TRBV7-8	TRBJ1-2	CASSFEGTGDGYGHTF
few	TRBV10-3	TRBJ2-2	CTFSESHNLNTGELFF
few	TRBV7-9	TRBJ1-5	CVSSPRENNRPQHF
NA	TRBV6-5	TRBJ1-2	CTSTYMGGSGYTF
NA	TRBV29-1	TRBJ2-5	CNVESGRGVRETHYF
NA	TRBV11-2	TRBJ2-5	CARSPRQLETQYF